This TCR beta chain was sequenced for a study of cytomegalovirus exposure and HLA in healthy donors. Overall study: Approximately 190 million T cells yielded around 100 million unique TCR beta sequences, as an earlier analysis found. Study findings and constraints: Later analysis reportedly placed an Asian-associated ancestry cluster below the roughly 670-donor mean in N-insertions.

Trimming at V came to 3 bases and at J to 4 bases, leaving 3 bases not matched to a gene. CDR1 and CDR2 (germline): SNHLY, FYNNEI. CDR3 length: 14 residues. Healthy bone marrow donors made up the cohort. A word on this clone: What it binds is unknown.

PCR involved 60 Vbeta and 13 Jbeta primers. The method was immunoSEQ multiplex PCR; TCRdb's version includes in-frame clones alone and lacks a portion of them. This table has about 180,000 clones, about 72% appearing once. The sequence derives from a human donor in good health. J is TRBJ2-5 and V is TRBV2, with 9 bases identical to TRBD2. What was sequenced was PBMCs. The CDR3 nucleotides read TGTGCCAGCAGTGAGCGGGGGGGCGGAGAGACCCAGTACTTC. It encodes CASSERGGGETQYF.